Following are 13 T cell receptor beta chains from one sample sequenced in a study of T cells in Graves' hyperthyroidism and ophthalmopathy. RNA transcripts provided the source from which TCR beta CDR3 regions were amplified. RT-PCR in the first round (using the HTBI primer set) targeted the TCR CDR3. Using its own MiXCR run on the multiplex PCR reads, TCRdb lists one record per CDR3 protein. The sample has 500,000 to 750,000 distinct CDR3 sequences, 15% to 18% seen once; the top ten hold 6.5% to 8%. What was sequenced was blood. These receptors came from a woman under 40 with Graves' hyperthyroidism.

This clonotype was observed at least ten times. The J gene is TRBJ2-2, the V gene TRBV20-1; D not certain. The CDR3 consists of 14 residues. Per the germline V gene, CDR1 is DFQATT and CDR2 is SNEGSKA (reference sequence). Trimming removed 5 bases from V and 7 bases from J, with 17 bases in between. CDR3 amino acids: CSARRLSSDGELFF. CDR3 coding DNA: TGCAGTGCTCGTCGGTTGTCGTCGGACGGGGAGCTGTTTTTT.

J is TRBJ2-3 and V is TRBV7-9; D is unclear. Trimming took off 1 base at V and 10 bases at J, with 21 bases between the two ends. The germline gives CDR1 SEHNR, CDR2 FQNEAQ (reference sequence). This CDR3 comprises 16 residues. The CDR3, as DNA: TGTGCCAGCAGCTTAGAGACCCCCGCTATCCTCAGTCCGCAGTATTTT. As protein: CASSLETPAILSPQYF.

At least ten counts were recorded for this clonotype. The V and J genes are TRBV20-1 and TRBJ2-7; 9 bases fit TRBD2. V dropped 0 bases and J dropped 2; count of bases not matched to a gene: 5. The CDR3 is 15 amino acids. The germline gives CDR1 DFQATT, CDR2 SNEGSKA (reference sequence). CDR3 sequence reads: CSARDGASGAYEQYF. The CDR3 nucleotides are TGCAGTGCTAGAGATGGGGCTAGCGGGGCCTACGAGCAGTACTTC.

This clonotype was seen only a few times. The chain combines TRBV6-1 with TRBJ2-1; 10 bases fit TRBD1. The CDR3 is 14 residues long. Germline values: CDR1 MNHNS, CDR2 SASEGT. J lost 9 bases, V lost 5 bases, and 7 bases had no gene match. CDR3 protein: CASSFRQGAREQFF. The CDR3 DNA reads as TGTGCCAGCAGTTTCCGACAGGGGGCGCGTGAGCAGTTCTTC.

Regarding this clonotype: A much larger clone sits a single nucleotide away, making a read error possible. The genes are TRBV11-2 and TRBJ1-1, with D uncertain. CDR1 is SGHAT, CDR2 FQNNGV, per germline. The V end lost 1 base, the J end lost 11 bases, and 17 bases lay between the germline ends. This CDR3 contains 14 residues. The CDR3 nucleotides are TGTGCCAGCAGCTTAGTTGGAGGGCGCGGTGATGCTTTCTTT. Translated, it gives CASSLVGGRGDAFF. The entire variable domain, with the rest obtained from reference TRBV11-2 and TRBJ1-1, is as follows: EAGVAQSPRYKIIEKRQSVAFWCNPISGHATLYWYQQILGQGPKLLIQFQNNGVVDDSQLPKDRFSAERLKGVDSTLKIQPAKLEDSAVYLCASSLVGGRGDAFFGQGTRLTVV.

This clonotype was seen repeatedly, ten times or more. The rearrangement uses TRBV3-1 and TRBJ1-1; D remains unclear. The V end was cut by 0 bases, the J end by 1 base, with 3 bases between. Germline V gene sequence: CDR1 LGHDT, CDR2 YNNKEL (reference sequence). The CDR3 loop spans 13 amino acids. The CDR3 DNA is TGTGCCAGCAGCCAAGATTGGAACACTGAAGCTTTCTTT. Its protein is CASSQDWNTEAFF.

The rearrangement joins TRBV5-6 to TRBJ1-1, with 9 bases fitting TRBD1. The germline V gene encodes CDR1 SGHDT and CDR2 YYEEEE. The CDR3 totals 17 residues. The V gene end was trimmed by 2 bases and the J gene end by 4 bases; junction bases not matched to a gene: 12. This CDR3 is CASSFGVGQGYSTEAFF. The CDR3, as DNA: TGTGCCAGCAGCTTTGGTGTTGGACAGGGGTATTCCACTGAAGCTTTCTTT.

This clonotype was counted only a few times. J is TRBJ2-5 and V is TRBV11-2; a possible D gene is TRBD2 (6 bases). Germline lookup yields CDR1 SGHAT and CDR2 FQNNGV. The CDR3 has 16 residues. V gave up 5 bases and J gave up 5 bases, with 21 bases separating them. CDR3 DNA sequence: TGTGCCAGCAGCGTCCGGGAGACCAGCCCTGGTGAGACCCAGTACTTC. Amino acids: CASSVRETSPGETQYF.

This clonotype was seen ten or more times. The chain carries TRBV29-1 and TRBJ2-5; tentatively, D is TRBD2 (5 bases). The V end lost 3 bases, the J end lost 5 bases, and 10 bases lay between the germline ends. The CDR3 totals 12 residues. Germline CDR1 SQVTM, CDR2 ANQGSEA. The CDR3 DNA reads TGCAGCGTTGACCGGGAAACTGAGACCCAGTACTTC. Encoded protein: CSVDRETETQYF. Full variable domain (rest looked up from reference TRBV29-1 and TRBJ2-5): SAVISQKPSRDICQRGTSLTIQCQVDSQVTMMFWYRQQPGQSLTLIATANQGSEATYESGFVIDKFPISRPNLTFSTLTVSNMSPEDSSIYLCSVDRETETQYFGPGTRLLVL.

This clonotype was counted many times. This rearrangement joins TRBV10-2 to TRBJ2-1; D not certain. The V and J ends lost 6 bases and 7 bases respectively, with 7 bases between them. CDR1 and CDR2 from the germline V gene are WSHSY and SAAADI. The CDR3 is made up of 11 amino acids. The CDR3 DNA reads TGCGCCAGCAGGCACGGAAATGAGCAGTTCTTC. Its translation: CASRHGNEQFF.

This clonotype appeared many times. The chain has TRBV10-2 and TRBJ2-7, with D hard to call. Germline loops: CDR1 WSHSY, CDR2 SAAADI. With 4 bases removed from V and 2 bases from J, the gap between germline ends came to 6 bases. The CDR3 extends over 12 amino acids. The DNA of the CDR3 is TGCGCCAGCAGTGGCTCCCCCTACGAGCAGTACTTC. The encoded protein is CASSGSPYEQYF.

The table lists this clonotype with a few counts. The chain couples TRBV9 to TRBJ2-5; D may be TRBD1 (5 bases). V was shortened by 0 bases and J by 0 bases, with 15 bases between the two germline ends. The germline V gene has CDR1 SGDLS and CDR2 YYNGEE. This CDR3 is 17 amino acids long. CDR3 region: CASSVEGTGWDQETQYF. CDR3 sequence (DNA): TGTGCCAGCAGCGTAGAGGGAACAGGCTGGGACCAAGAGACCCAGTACTTC.

This clonotype was counted at least ten times. This chain uses TRBV11-2 with TRBJ1-1, with D unclear. V gave up 3 bases and J gave up 4 bases, with 12 bases separating them. Per the germline V gene, CDR1 is SGHAT and CDR2 is FQNNGV. This CDR3 has 14 amino acids. This CDR3 reads CASSLGIESTEAFF. The CDR3 DNA follows: TGTGCCAGCAGCTTGGGGATCGAGAGCACTGAAGCTTTCTTT.